A single sample is the source of the 28 T cell receptor beta chains below, sequenced in a study of T cell responses to AZD1222 COVID-19 vaccine. The protocol was immunoSEQ multiplex PCR, while the TCRdb copy is restricted to in-frame clones and leaves out a portion. In the table there are 120,000 or so clones, around 90% of which are singletons. The material was peripheral blood, obtained on day 0 of AZD1222 vaccination. The origin of the receptors is an adult in good health.

The chain combines TRBV12-5 with TRBJ1-3; no clear D gene. CDR1 LGHNT and CDR2 FRNRAP come from the germline V gene. The CDR3 totals 16 residues. The V and J ends lost 2 bases and 0 bases respectively, with 11 bases between them. CDR3 DNA sequence: TGTGCTAGTGGTTTGTGGATGCGGAGCTCTGGAAACACCATATATTTT. Residues: CASGLWMRSSGNTIYF.

The chain is built from TRBV7-3 and TRBJ2-5, with no clear D. CDR1 and CDR2 (germline): SGHTA, FQGTGA. V was trimmed by 5 bases and J by 2 bases, leaving 9 bases between them. This CDR3 spans 13 amino acids. CDR3 bases: TGTGCCAGCAGCCCCTACCCGCAAGAGACCCAGTACTTC. Protein: CASSPYPQETQYF. The full variable domain, with the rest looked up from reference TRBV7-3 and TRBJ2-5, is GAGVSQTPSNKVTEKGKYVELRCDPISGHTALYWYRQSLGQGPEFLIYFQGTGAADDSGLPNDRFFAVRPEGSVSTLKIQRTERGDSAVYLCASSPYPQETQYFGPGTRLLVL.

The chain combines TRBV11-3 with TRBJ2-3, with D perhaps TRBD2 (7 bases). This CDR3 comprises 15 residues. Germline assignment: CDR1 SGHNT and CDR2 YENEEA. V was cut by 1 base and J by 2 bases, with 10 bases left in between. The CDR3 DNA is TGTGCCAGCAGCTTAGGGGGGGGCTCCACAGATACGCAGTATTTT. Its translation: CASSLGGGSTDTQYF.

J is TRBJ1-2 and V is TRBV5-1; D is uncertain. The CDR3 is 12 amino acids. Germline V gene data show CDR1 as SGHRS and CDR2 as YFSETQ. The V and J ends lost 7 bases and 1 base respectively, with 8 bases between them. CDR3 residues: CASGEINYGYTF. The DNA of the CDR3 is TGCGCCAGCGGGGAAATTAACTATGGCTACACCTTC.

The chain employs TRBV3-1 (or the pseudogene TRBV3-2) and TRBJ2-1; no firm D call. The CDR3 loop spans 13 amino acids. CDR1 LGHDT and CDR2 YNNKEL come from the germline V gene (reference sequence). Deletions cut 4 bases from V and 4 bases from J, with 8 bases between. This CDR3 is CASSPNTYNEQFF. CDR3 nucleotides: TGTGCCAGCAGCCCCAACACGTACAATGAGCAGTTCTTC.

This clone is a singleton in its sample. The chain joins TRBV6-5 to TRBJ1-2; TRBD1 agrees at 7 bases. J lost 5 bases, V lost 4 bases, and 7 bases had no gene match. From germline, CDR1 is MNHEY and CDR2 SVGAGI. CDR3 length: 14 residues. The chain's CDR3 is CASSSLQGWYGYTF. CDR3 sequence (DNA): TGTGCCAGCAGTTCCCTACAGGGGTGGTATGGCTACACCTTC.

The chain joins TRBV6-2 or TRBV6-3 to TRBJ2-1, with D possibly matching TRBD2 (5 bases). The germline V and J ends were trimmed by 6 bases and 6 bases, with 15 bases remaining between them. The CDR3 totals 14 residues. Per germline, CDR1 MNHEY and CDR2 SVGEGT. CDR3 coding DNA: TGTGCCAGCAGCCGTACGGAGGTACTCAATGAGCAGTTCTTC. This codes for CASSRTEVLNEQFF.

The chain links TRBV5-1 to TRBJ2-5, with 8 bases identical to TRBD1. Per the germline V gene, CDR1 is SGHRS and CDR2 is YFSETQ. The V and J ends lost 5 bases and 5 bases, in that order; junction bases with no gene match: 5. CDR3 size: 13 residues. This CDR3 is CASRTGEMETQYF. The CDR3 DNA follows: TGCGCCAGCAGGACAGGGGAAATGGAGACCCAGTACTTC.

The chain joins TRBV11-2 to TRBJ1-1; 7 bases are a match to TRBD1. The germline V gene encodes CDR1 SGHAT and CDR2 FQNNGV. The V segment lost 1 base and the J segment 0 bases; nucleotides outside the gene matches: 8. The CDR3 spans 17 residues. CDR3 loop: CASSLGTGVKMNTEAFF. For the CDR3, the DNA is TGTGCCAGCAGCTTAGGAACAGGGGTAAAAATGAACACTGAAGCTTTCTTT.

The genes are TRBV18 and TRBJ2-4; weak D call: TRBD2 (6 bases). The germline V gene encodes CDR1 KGHSH and CDR2 LQKENI. Trimming removed 0 bases at V and 0 bases at J, with 12 bases between. The CDR3 runs 17 residues. CDR3 loop: CASSPPPGTLAKNIQYF. The CDR3 nucleotides read TGTGCCAGCTCACCACCCCCGGGGACTTTAGCCAAAAACATTCAGTACTTC.

This clone has a single count. The chain has TRBV10-3 and TRBJ1-4, with 7 bases identical to TRBD1. Germline V gene data show CDR1 as ENHRY and CDR2 as SYGVKD. This CDR3 has 15 residues. The V gene end was trimmed by 0 bases and the J gene end by 5 bases; junction bases not matched to a gene: 3. This CDR3 reads CAISESGTDNEKLFF. The CDR3 nucleotides are TGTGCCATCAGTGAGTCCGGGACAGACAATGAAAAACTGTTTTTT.

This clone appeared a single time. The J gene is TRBJ2-7, the V gene TRBV5-1; TRBD1 matches 7 bases. V shed 4 bases and J 0 bases; nucleotides not matched to a gene: 7. The germline CDR1 and CDR2 sequences are SGHRS and YFSETQ. The CDR3 has 15 amino acids. As DNA, the CDR3 is TGCGCCAGCAGCGATCCGGGACAGAACTCCTACGAGCAGTACTTC. Translated: CASSDPGQNSYEQYF.

This chain links TRBV2 with TRBJ2-7, with D possibly TRBD1 on 6 matching bases. V lost 8 bases and J 1 base, leaving 12 bases between the germline ends. Germline lookup yields CDR1 SNHLY and CDR2 FYNNEI. The CDR3 has 13 amino acids. The CDR3 DNA sequence: TGTGCCAGCGAGGGGGTGGGATCCTACGAGCAGTACTTC. Its translation is CASEGVGSYEQYF.

In DNA form, the CDR3 reads TGTGCCAGCAGCCAGGCGGGGGTTGGCACCGGGGAGCTGTTTTTT. Residues: CASSQAGVGTGELFF. This chain joins TRBV3-1 (or the pseudogene TRBV3-2) and TRBJ2-2, with 7 bases fitting TRBD2. Germline V gene data show CDR1 as LGHDT and CDR2 as YNNKEL (reference sequence). This CDR3 is built from 15 residues. V was pared by 3 bases and J by 4 bases, with 5 bases of the junction left unmatched.

The chain joins TRBV29-1 to TRBJ2-7, with a weak D call TRBD1 (7 bases). The germline V gene has CDR1 SQVTM and CDR2 ANQGSEA. The CDR3 consists of 17 residues. V was clipped by 4 bases and J by 5 bases, with 27 bases between them. CDR3 DNA sequence: TGCAGCGTTGTAAGAGACAGGGCGACCTGGGAGGACCACGAGCAGTACTTC. This codes for CSVVRDRATWEDHEQYF.

The rearrangement links TRBV2 to TRBJ2-4; maybe TRBD1 (6 bases). The germline V gene has CDR1 SNHLY and CDR2 FYNNEI. The CDR3 is 16 amino acids. V dropped 6 bases and J dropped 6 bases, with 21 bases sitting between them. Here the CDR3 reads CASRVSRATRGNIQYF. CDR3 in DNA: TGTGCCAGCAGGGTCTCGAGGGCGACCAGGGGAAACATTCAGTACTTC.

J is TRBJ1-1 and V is TRBV7-3, with a weak D call TRBD1 (6 bases). In germline, CDR1 is SGHTA, CDR2 FQGTGA. The CDR3 is 17 residues long. V was pared by 3 bases and J by 0 bases, with 17 bases between. In DNA form, the CDR3 reads TGTGCCAGCAGCTTCCCCGGTCGGGGGCCTCTGAACACTGAAGCTTTCTTT. This translates into CASSFPGRGPLNTEAFF.

The chain couples TRBV3-1 (or the pseudogene TRBV3-2) to TRBJ2-6, with D perhaps assigned TRBD1 or TRBD2 (5 bases each). The germline V gene encodes CDR1 LGHDT and CDR2 YNNKEL (reference sequence). V dropped 3 bases and J dropped 1 base, with 16 bases sitting between them. This CDR3 region has 18 residues. CDR3 DNA: TGTGCCAGCAGCCACCGGGGCAGCCTTCCTTCTGGGGCCAACGTCCTGACTTTC. Protein: CASSHRGSLPSGANVLTF.

J is TRBJ1-6 and V is TRBV27, with a possible D match to TRBD1 (6 bases). The V end lost 1 base, the J end lost 8 bases, and 12 bases lay between the germline ends. CDR1 MNHEY and CDR2 SMNVEV come from the germline V gene (reference sequence). The length of the CDR3 is 15 residues. CDR3 DNA: TGTGCCAGCAGTTTATTCGACAGGATAGATTCACCCCTCCACTTT. Amino acids: CASSLFDRIDSPLHF.

The chain links TRBV7-2 to TRBJ2-1; TRBD2 agrees at 12 bases. Germline V gives CDR1 SGHTA, CDR2 FQGNSA. The V gene end was trimmed by 4 bases and the J gene end by 12 bases; junction bases not matched to a gene: 4. This CDR3 region has 13 residues. The CDR3 is CASSSRLAGVQFF. The CDR3 region has the DNA TGTGCCAGCAGCTCTCGACTAGCGGGGGTGCAGTTCTTC.

The chain recombines TRBV18 with TRBJ2-7; the match to TRBD2 covers 11 bases. Germline V gene data show CDR1 as KGHSH and CDR2 as LQKENI. The CDR3 is 16 amino acids. The J segment lost 6 bases and the V segment lost 1 base, leaving 8 bases of the junction unmatched. As DNA, the CDR3 is TGTGCCAGCTCACCACTTCCGACTAGCGGGACGGGCGAGCAGTACTTC. It yields the protein CASSPLPTSGTGEQYF.

As for this clone: Relative to the germline gene, one junction end is altered; a read error may explain this. The rearrangement joins TRBV7-7 to TRBJ2-2; no firm D call. This CDR3 has 15 residues. Germline V gene data show CDR1 as SSHAT and CDR2 as FNYEAQ (reference sequence). The CDR3 nucleotides read TGTGCTAGCAGCTTGGTGGCAGCAAATGCCGGGGAGCTGTTTTTT. It translates to CASSLVAANAGELFF. Using reference TRBV7-7 and TRBJ2-2 for the parts outside the CDR3, the full variable domain is GAGVSQSPRYKVTKRGQDVTLRCDPISSHATLYWYQQALGQGPEFLTYFNYEAQPDKSGLPSDRFSAERPEGSISTLTIQRTEQRDSAMYRCASSLVAANAGELFFGEGSRLTVL.

The J gene is TRBJ1-2, the V gene TRBV7-2, with 10 nucleotides matching TRBD1. Losses at the gene ends were 7 bases for V and 8 bases for J; bases not matched to a gene: 10. Germline V gene data show CDR1 as SGHTA and CDR2 as FQGNSA. The CDR3 is made up of 14 amino acids. The CDR3 spells CASNSRQGARGYTF. The CDR3 DNA follows: TGTGCCAGCAACTCAAGACAGGGGGCGCGAGGCTACACCTTC.

This clone was seen a handful of times. The rearrangement links TRBV7-6 to TRBJ1-1; 9 positions agree with TRBD1. Germline CDR1 and CDR2: SGHVS and FNYEAQ. The CDR3 extends over 15 amino acids. J gave up 7 bases and V 1 base, and 7 bases lay outside the gene matches. CDR3 in DNA: TGTGCCAGCAGCTTAGGGGGGACAGGGCGTGGTGAAGCTTTCTTT. Protein product: CASSLGGTGRGEAFF. Combining the CDR3 with reference TRBV7-6 and TRBJ1-1 gives the whole variable domain GAGVSQSPRYKVTKRGQDVALRCDPISGHVSLYWYRQALGQGPEFLTYFNYEAQQDKSGLPNDRFSAERPEGSISTLTIQRTEQRDSAMYRCASSLGGTGRGEAFFGQGTRLTVV.

This clone occurred a few times. The chain combines TRBV30 with TRBJ1-2; 8 bases match TRBD1. The trim removed 2 bases at V and 3 bases at J, leaving 2 bases unmatched. Germline V gene sequence: CDR1 GTSNPN, CDR2 SVGIG (reference sequence). The CDR3 runs 13 residues. CDR3 sequence reads: CAWSQGAYYGYTF. The CDR3 bases are TGTGCCTGGAGTCAGGGGGCTTACTATGGCTACACCTTC.

This chain uses TRBV5-1 with TRBJ2-2, with D possibly being TRBD1 (5 bases). The CDR3 runs 16 residues. Trimming stripped 0 bases from V and 5 bases from J, with 14 bases between. Germline V gives CDR1 SGHRS, CDR2 YFSETQ. The CDR3 DNA is TGCGCCAGCAGCTTGGATGGGGCAGTTCTGACCGGGGAGCTGTTTTTT. Translating it yields CASSLDGAVLTGELFF.

V usage is TRBV29-1 and J usage is TRBJ2-7, with 13 bases lining up with TRBD2. Germline V gene sequence: CDR1 SQVTM, CDR2 ANQGSEA. With 7 bases clipped from V and 6 bases from J, the junction kept 6 bases outside the gene matches. The CDR3 sequence is 13 residues long. The CDR3 here is CSARLAGGGEQYF. The CDR3 nucleotides are TGCAGCGCCCGACTAGCGGGAGGAGGCGAGCAGTACTTC.

This sequence joins TRBV7-9 and TRBJ2-7; 9 bases map to TRBD1. The J segment lost 7 bases and the V segment lost 4 bases, leaving 8 bases of the junction unmatched. The CDR3 is made up of 14 amino acids. Germline V gene sequence: CDR1 SEHNR, CDR2 FQNEAQ (reference sequence). The CDR3 nucleotides read TGTGCCAGCAGCTCCGGGACAGGGTCGGAGGAGCAGTACTTC. Translated: CASSSGTGSEEQYF.